Shown below are 26 T cell receptor beta chains from a single sample sequenced in a study of CD8+ T cells in alopecia areata. RNA, once extracted, was reverse transcribed into cDNA for use as the sequencing template. Sequencing used immunoSEQ multiplex PCR; TCRdb keeps in-frame clones, though not all of them. The sample includes fewer than 200,000 clones, approximately 70% of them seen just once. Source: CD8+ T cells sorted from blood, taken at week 0. Every receptor here comes from a human donor with alopecia areata.

This clone showed up just once. V usage is TRBV2 and J usage is TRBJ2-1; 7 nucleotides line up with TRBD2. The J segment lost 15 bases and the V segment lost 7 bases, leaving 15 bases of the junction unmatched. This CDR3 is 13 amino acids long. Per germline, CDR1 SNHLY and CDR2 FYNNEI. CDR3 sequence: CASTSSGAQEGFF. CDR3 nucleotide sequence: TGTGCCAGCACGTCTAGCGGAGCCCAAGAGGGGTTCTTC.

V and J are TRBV7-9 and TRBJ1-1, with D possibly matching TRBD1 (5 bases). The CDR3 runs 12 residues. Germline CDR1 reads SEHNR; CDR2 reads FQNEAQ (reference sequence). Trimming left V 5 bases short and J 6 bases short, with 10 bases between. The CDR3 DNA follows: TGTGCCAGCAGCCGGACACATTCTGAAGCTTTCTTT. Protein: CASSRTHSEAFF.

Only a few counts were recorded for this clone. This chain uses TRBV29-1 with TRBJ2-7, with D uncertain. V gave up 2 bases and J gave up 2 bases, with 7 bases separating them. The length of the CDR3 is 12 residues. Germline V gene sequence: CDR1 SQVTM, CDR2 ANQGSEA. The CDR3 DNA is TGCAGCGTTGAACAGGACCCCTACGAGCAGTACTTC. Its translation: CSVEQDPYEQYF.

CDR3 sequence (DNA): TGTGCCAGCAGCTTAGCCCGGACAGGACTAAACTACGAGCAGTACTTC. The encoded protein is CASSLARTGLNYEQYF. The chain combines TRBV27 with TRBJ2-7; TRBD1 is a possible D gene (7 bases). The V end was cut by 6 bases, the J end by 3 bases, with 21 bases between. The CDR3 loop spans 16 amino acids. Germline V gives CDR1 MNHEY, CDR2 SMNVEV (reference sequence).

CDR3: CASSQDGEGGAEAFF. CDR3 in DNA: TGCGCCAGCAGCCAAGATGGGGAAGGGGGCGCCGAAGCTTTCTTT. This sequence joins TRBV4-1 and TRBJ1-1; 7 nucleotides align to TRBD1. Germline V gene data show CDR1 as MGHRA and CDR2 as YSYEKL. Trimming cost V 0 bases and J 8 bases; bases outside gene matches: 9. The CDR3 runs 15 residues.

V and J are TRBV13 and TRBJ2-1; 11 bases line up with TRBD2. Per germline, CDR1 PRHDT and CDR2 FYEKMQ (reference sequence). Trimming removed 5 bases from V and 4 bases from J; junction bases left unmatched: 7. The CDR3 covers 16 residues. CDR3: CASSPSGTSGYNEQFF. The DNA for the CDR3 is TGTGCCAGCAGCCCCTCCGGGACTAGCGGATACAATGAGCAGTTCTTC.

The CDR3 DNA reads as TGTGCCAGCAGTCCGACCGGGTGGGCTGAAGCTTTCTTT. Translating it yields CASSPTGWAEAFF. V and J are TRBV6-5 and TRBJ1-1; D unresolved. Germline CDR1 is MNHEY and CDR2 is SVGAGI. V gave up 5 bases and J gave up 6 bases, with 13 bases separating them. There are 13 residues in the CDR3.

This clone was seen only a few times. V is TRBV7-6 and J is TRBJ2-3, with D possibly being TRBD2 (6 bases). Germline V lookup: CDR1 SGHVS, CDR2 FNYEAQ. The CDR3 covers 16 residues. V gave up 3 bases and J gave up 3 bases, with 16 bases separating them. The DNA of the CDR3 is TGTGCCAGCAGCTTTACCGGGTGGGGGAGGACAGATACGCAGTATTTT. This gives the protein CASSFTGWGRTDTQYF.

V and J are TRBV30 and TRBJ1-5; TRBD1 matches 10 bases. The CDR3 length is 14 residues. Looked up from germline, CDR1 is GTSNPN and CDR2 is SVGIG (reference sequence). V lost 4 bases and J lost 5; bases outside the gene matches: 5. The CDR3 coding sequence is TGTGCCTGGATGAAAGGACAGGGGGATCAGCCCCAGCATTTT. Translating gives CAWMKGQGDQPQHF.

The V call is TRBV29-1, the J call TRBJ2-1; D remains unclear. CDR1 is SQVTM, CDR2 ANQGSEA, per germline. This CDR3 comprises 14 residues. Trimming removed 7 bases at V and 0 bases at J, with 13 bases between. The CDR3 nucleotides are TGCAGCGCGGGCTTTTCCCGCTCCTACAATGAGCAGTTCTTC. Translation gives CSAGFSRSYNEQFF.

The table lists this clone with a few counts. The genes are TRBV7-9 and TRBJ1-2, with 7 bases that match TRBD1. V shed 4 bases and J 3 bases; nucleotides not matched to a gene: 8. This CDR3 spans 15 amino acids. Germline lookup yields CDR1 SEHNR and CDR2 FQNEAQ (reference sequence). The CDR3 DNA sequence: TGTGCCAGCAGCTCACCGACAGGGTTCGACTATGGCTACACCTTC. It specifies CASSSPTGFDYGYTF.

The chain joins TRBV7-9 to TRBJ2-3; 7 bases agree with TRBD1. Germline CDR1 SEHNR, CDR2 FQNEAQ (reference sequence). The trim removed 3 bases at V and 3 bases at J, leaving 15 bases unmatched. This CDR3 is built from 18 residues. CDR3 in amino acids: CASSFGALGGAGTDTQYF. CDR3 coding DNA: TGTGCCAGCAGCTTTGGTGCTCTAGGGGGCGCCGGGACAGATACGCAGTATTTT.

This chain links TRBV13 with TRBJ1-4; 9 bases fit TRBD1. The CDR3 sequence is 13 residues long. CDR1 and CDR2 from the germline V gene are PRHDT and FYEKMQ (reference sequence). After removal of 5 bases from V and 10 bases from J, the junction contained 5 bases not matched to a gene. The CDR3 spells CASSDGTGRKLFF. The CDR3 DNA sequence: TGTGCCAGCAGCGACGGGACAGGGCGAAAACTGTTTTTT.

V gene TRBV6-1 combines with J gene TRBJ1-5, with TRBD1 matching 9 bases. The germline V gene has CDR1 MNHNS and CDR2 SASEGT. CDR3 length: 15 residues. The V gene end was trimmed by 7 bases and the J gene end by 5 bases; junction bases not matched to a gene: 9. The CDR3 is CASINPGTGHQPQHF. CDR3 nucleotide sequence: TGTGCCAGCATAAACCCCGGGACAGGGCATCAGCCCCAGCATTTT.

This sequence joins TRBV15 and TRBJ1-5, with 9 bases aligning to TRBD1. The CDR3 contains 13 residues. V was clipped by 8 bases and J by 5 bases; unmatched bases: 4. Germline CDR1 LNHNV, CDR2 YYDKDF (reference sequence). The CDR3 reads CATADRGDQPQHF. CDR3 sequence (DNA): TGTGCCACCGCCGACAGGGGGGATCAGCCCCAGCATTTT. The full variable domain, rest sourced from reference TRBV15 and TRBJ1-5, is DAMVIQNPRYQVTQFGKPVTLSCSQTLNHNVMYWYQQKSSQAPKLLFHYYDKDFNNEADTPDNFQSRRPNTSFCFLDIRSPGLGDTAMYLCATADRGDQPQHFGDGTRLSIL.

The CDR3 is CASSPGNQPQHF. CDR3 nucleotides: TGTGCCAGCTCACCGGGGAATCAGCCCCAGCATTTT. The chain couples TRBV18 to TRBJ1-5; D unresolved. Germline CDR1 reads KGHSH; CDR2 reads LQKENI. The CDR3 is made up of 12 amino acids. Trimming stripped 3 bases from V and 4 bases from J, with 4 bases between.

This clone was seen a few times. The chain links TRBV2 to TRBJ2-4, with 7 bases fitting TRBD1. Germline-derived CDR1 and CDR2 are SNHLY and FYNNEI. The CDR3 is 16 residues long. V gave up 1 base and J gave up 6 bases; unmatched junction bases: 9. CDR3 region: CASSEGQGDGANIQYF. DNA of the CDR3: TGTGCCAGCAGTGAAGGACAGGGTGATGGGGCAAACATTCAGTACTTC.

V usage is TRBV7-9 and J usage is TRBJ1-1; D possibly corresponds to TRBD1 (6 bases). Germline CDR1 is SEHNR and CDR2 is FQNEAQ (reference sequence). This CDR3 has 16 amino acids. Trimming cost V 5 bases and J 1 base, with 17 bases left between them. The CDR3 loop is CASSITLGGPNTEAFF. The DNA of the CDR3 is TGTGCCAGCAGCATCACCCTTGGGGGCCCGAACACTGAAGCTTTCTTT.

The J gene is TRBJ2-2, the V gene TRBV11-2, with TRBD1 as a possible D gene (6 bases). Trimming shortened V by 1 base and J by 4 bases, and 7 bases separated the two germline ends. This CDR3 comprises 14 residues. Germline V gives CDR1 SGHAT, CDR2 FQNNGV. The CDR3 bases are TGTGCCAGCAGCTTAGGCAGGGGCACCGGGGAGCTGTTTTTT. This translates into CASSLGRGTGELFF.

This rearrangement joins TRBV7-8 to TRBJ2-6, with 12 nucleotides matching TRBD1. The CDR3 totals 17 residues. Germline V CDR1 and CDR2: SGHVS, FQNEAQ. Trimming removed 7 bases from V and 0 bases from J; junction bases left unmatched: 4. In DNA, the CDR3 is TGTGCCAGCATGGGGACAGGGGGCGCCTCTGGGGCCAACGTCCTGACTTTC. Residues: CASMGTGGASGANVLTF.

The J gene is TRBJ2-3, the V gene TRBV15; no firm D call. Looked up from germline, CDR1 is LNHNV and CDR2 is YYDKDF (reference sequence). This CDR3 has 11 amino acids. V was trimmed by 3 bases and J by 4 bases, leaving 2 bases between them. The CDR3 here is CATSSSDTQYF. CDR3 coding DNA: TGTGCCACCAGCAGTTCAGATACGCAGTATTTT. Full variable domain (missing parts from reference TRBV15 and TRBJ2-3): DAMVIQNPRYQVTQFGKPVTLSCSQTLNHNVMYWYQQKSSQAPKLLFHYYDKDFNNEADTPDNFQSRRPNTSFCFLDIRSPGLGDTAMYLCATSSSDTQYFGPGTRLTVL.

In this sample, this clone turned up a few times. The chain combines TRBV9 with TRBJ1-2; D uncertain. This CDR3 region has 15 residues. V was clipped by 3 bases and J by 2 bases, with 14 bases between them. The germline gives CDR1 SGDLS, CDR2 YYNGEE. The CDR3 DNA reads as TGTGCCAGCAGCGACCGAGTCGGGGAGAACTATGGCTACACCTTC. Translated, it gives CASSDRVGENYGYTF.

This clone was seen just once. This chain's CDR3 is CASSLAGGAPINQPQHF. The CDR3 nucleotides read TGTGCCAGCAGCTTGGCGGGAGGGGCGCCCATCAATCAGCCCCAGCATTTT. The V call is TRBV5-6, the J call TRBJ1-5; possible D gene TRBD1, 5 bases. Germline V gives CDR1 SGHDT, CDR2 YYEEEE. The CDR3 covers 17 residues. Trimming left V 0 bases short and J 3 bases short, with 16 bases between.

The chain is built from TRBV19 and TRBJ1-1, with D possibly matching TRBD1 (6 bases). Trimming left V 0 bases short and J 6 bases short, with 14 bases between. Looked up from germline, CDR1 is LNHDA and CDR2 is SQIVND (reference sequence). This CDR3 has 15 residues. CDR3 nucleotides: TGTGCCAGTAGTATAGAGGTAACAGGGACCCCTGAAGCTTTCTTT. Its protein is CASSIEVTGTPEAFF.

This chain connects TRBV4-1 to TRBJ2-2; TRBD2 matches at 7 bases. V trimming: 4 bases; J trimming: 7 bases; junction bases outside the gene matches: 9. CDR1 MGHRA and CDR2 YSYEKL come from the germline V gene. This CDR3 has 15 residues. The chain's CDR3 is CASSLGGGGIGELFF. CDR3 bases: TGCGCCAGCAGCCTCGGCGGGGGTGGGATCGGGGAGCTGTTTTTT.

The chain carries TRBV11-2 and TRBJ2-6; D is undetermined. Germline V gives CDR1 SGHAT, CDR2 FQNNGV. Trimming took off 5 bases at V and 0 bases at J, with 14 bases between the two ends. This CDR3 contains 17 residues. CDR3 DNA sequence: TGTGCCAGCAGCCGTCGCGTCAGCCTCTCTGGGGCCAACGTCCTGACTTTC. Protein product: CASSRRVSLSGANVLTF.